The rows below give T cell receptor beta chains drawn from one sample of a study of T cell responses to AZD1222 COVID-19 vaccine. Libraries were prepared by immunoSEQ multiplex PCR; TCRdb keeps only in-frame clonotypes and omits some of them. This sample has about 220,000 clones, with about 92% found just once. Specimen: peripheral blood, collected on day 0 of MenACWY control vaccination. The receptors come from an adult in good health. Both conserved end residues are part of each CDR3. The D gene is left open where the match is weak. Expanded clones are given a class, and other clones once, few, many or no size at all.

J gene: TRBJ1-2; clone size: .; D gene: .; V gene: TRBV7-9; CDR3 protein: CASSSGPEWGYTF; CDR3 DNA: TGTGCCAGCAGCTCAGGACCCGAATGGGGCTACACCTTC
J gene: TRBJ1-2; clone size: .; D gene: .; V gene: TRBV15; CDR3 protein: CATSRDRYTGPVGYTF; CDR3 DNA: TGTGCCACCAGCAGAGATCGTTACACAGGCCCCGTGGGCTACACCTTC
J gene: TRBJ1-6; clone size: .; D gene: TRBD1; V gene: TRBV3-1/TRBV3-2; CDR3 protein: CASSLTGTGSSPLHF; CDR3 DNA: TGTGCCAGCAGCCTCACCGGGACAGGGAGTTCACCCCTCCACTTT
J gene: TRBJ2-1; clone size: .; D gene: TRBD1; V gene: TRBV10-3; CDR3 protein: CAIGWDRDNEQFF; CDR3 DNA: TGTGCCATCGGTTGGGACAGGGACAATGAGCAGTTCTTC
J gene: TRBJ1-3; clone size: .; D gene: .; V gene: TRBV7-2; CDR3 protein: CASSLERNTIYF; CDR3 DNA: TGTGCCAGCAGCTTAGAAAGAAACACCATATATTTT
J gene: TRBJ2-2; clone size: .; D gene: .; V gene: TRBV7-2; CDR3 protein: CASSNPGELFF; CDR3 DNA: TGTGCCAGTTCGAACCCCGGGGAGCTGTTTTTT
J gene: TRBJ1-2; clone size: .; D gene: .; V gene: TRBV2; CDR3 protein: CASSEQASNYGYTF; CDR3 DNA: TGTGCCAGCAGTGAACAGGCCAGTAACTATGGCTACACCTTC
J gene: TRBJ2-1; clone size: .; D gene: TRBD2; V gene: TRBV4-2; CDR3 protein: CASSQNAAGGPGNEQFF; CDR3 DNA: TGTGCCAGCAGCCAAAATGCGGCGGGGGGGCCGGGAAATGAGCAGTTCTTC
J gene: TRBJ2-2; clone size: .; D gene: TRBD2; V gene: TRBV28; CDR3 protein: CASCLPGLGGGGELFF; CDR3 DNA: TGTGCCAGCTGCCTTCCGGGACTAGGCGGTGGCGGGGAGCTGTTTTTT
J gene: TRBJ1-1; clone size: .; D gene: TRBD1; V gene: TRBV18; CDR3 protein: CASSPTGATEAFF; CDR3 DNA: TGTGCCAGCTCACCGACAGGGGCCACTGAAGCTTTCTTT
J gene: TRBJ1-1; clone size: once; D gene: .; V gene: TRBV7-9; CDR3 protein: CASSLVLSTVPENTEAFF; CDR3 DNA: TGTGCCAGCAGCTTAGTATTGTCGACAGTTCCAGAGAACACTGAAGCTTTCTTT
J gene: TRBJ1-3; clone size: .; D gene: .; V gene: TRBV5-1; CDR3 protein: CASSVGQQSSGNTIYF; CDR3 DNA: TGCGCCAGCAGCGTGGGTCAGCAGAGCTCTGGAAACACCATATATTTT
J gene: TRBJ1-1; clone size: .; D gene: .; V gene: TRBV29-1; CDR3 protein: CSASNTEAFF; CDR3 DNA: TGCAGCGCCTCCAACACTGAAGCTTTCTTT
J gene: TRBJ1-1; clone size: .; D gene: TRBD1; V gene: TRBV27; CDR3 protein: CASSGTGGAEAFF; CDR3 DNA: TGTGCCAGCAGCGGTACAGGGGGCGCGGAAGCTTTCTTT
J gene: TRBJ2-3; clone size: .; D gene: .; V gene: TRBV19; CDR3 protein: CASRPSGRGTDTQYF; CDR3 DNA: TGTGCCAGTAGGCCCTCGGGACGAGGCACAGATACGCAGTATTTT
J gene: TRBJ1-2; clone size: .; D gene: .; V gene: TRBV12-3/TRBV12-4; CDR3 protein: CASSSTAIYGYTF; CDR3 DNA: TGTGCCAGCAGTTCCACAGCAATATATGGCTACACCTTC
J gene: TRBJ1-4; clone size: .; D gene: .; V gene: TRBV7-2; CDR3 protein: CASSLSGRVNEKLFF; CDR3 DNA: TGTGCCAGCAGCTTATCGGGGCGGGTTAATGAAAAACTGTTTTTT
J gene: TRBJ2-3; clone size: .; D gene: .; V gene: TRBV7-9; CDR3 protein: CASSFARGGSADTQYF; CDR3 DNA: TGTGCCAGCAGCTTCGCAAGAGGGGGTAGCGCAGATACGCAGTATTTT
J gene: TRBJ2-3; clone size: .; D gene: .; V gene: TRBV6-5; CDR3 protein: CASGTAPYTQYF; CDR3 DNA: TGTGCCAGCGGGACGGCCCCCTATACGCAGTATTTT
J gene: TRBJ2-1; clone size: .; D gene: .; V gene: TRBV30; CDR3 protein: CAWRVGGGQQFF; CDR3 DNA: TGTGCCTGGAGGGTGGGGGGAGGCCAGCAGTTCTTC